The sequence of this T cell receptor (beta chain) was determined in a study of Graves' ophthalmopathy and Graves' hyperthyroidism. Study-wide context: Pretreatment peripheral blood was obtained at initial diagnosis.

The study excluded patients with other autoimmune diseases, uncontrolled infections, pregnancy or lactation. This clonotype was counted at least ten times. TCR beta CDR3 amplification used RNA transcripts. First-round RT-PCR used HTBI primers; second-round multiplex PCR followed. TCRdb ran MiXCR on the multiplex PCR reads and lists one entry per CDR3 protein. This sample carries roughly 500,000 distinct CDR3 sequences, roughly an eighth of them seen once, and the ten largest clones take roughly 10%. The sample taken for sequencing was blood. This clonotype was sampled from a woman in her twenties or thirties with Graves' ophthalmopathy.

The DNA of the CDR3 is TGTGCCAGCAGTGAAAATATCCGGTACGAGCAGTACTTC. Translating gives CASSENIRYEQYF. This chain joins TRBV6-1 and TRBJ2-7; D unresolved. Deletions cut 2 bases from V and 4 bases from J, with 9 bases between. The V gene's germline CDR1 is MNHNS and CDR2 SASEGT. The CDR3 loop spans 13 amino acids.